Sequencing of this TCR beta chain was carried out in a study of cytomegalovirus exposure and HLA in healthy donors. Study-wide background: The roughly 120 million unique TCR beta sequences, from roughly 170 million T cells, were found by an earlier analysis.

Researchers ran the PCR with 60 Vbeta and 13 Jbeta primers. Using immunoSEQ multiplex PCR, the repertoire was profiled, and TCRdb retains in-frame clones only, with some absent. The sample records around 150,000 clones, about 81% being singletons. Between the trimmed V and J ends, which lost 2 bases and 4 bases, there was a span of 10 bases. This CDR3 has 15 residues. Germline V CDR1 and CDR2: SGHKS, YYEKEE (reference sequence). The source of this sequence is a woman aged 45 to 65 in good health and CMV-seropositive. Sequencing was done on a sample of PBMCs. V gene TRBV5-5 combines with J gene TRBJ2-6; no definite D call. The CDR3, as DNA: TGTGCCAGCAGCTTTGCGATGTCGGGGGCCAACGTCCTGACTTTC. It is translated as CASSFAMSGANVLTF.